This T cell receptor beta chain was sequenced during a study of T cell repertoires in cytomegalovirus infection. About the research overall: Recently identified HLA-C-restricted CMV epitopes and well-studied HLA-B-restricted CMV epitopes were used by the study. Carrying CMV and the relevant HLA type showed in public TCR beta signatures. Study-wide results and limits: Dominating the ex vivo response were TCR beta clonotypes that were CMV-specific and HLA-C-restricted.

V lost 3 bases, J lost 5 bases, and 12 bases stayed unmatched. Germline lookup yields CDR1 LGHNA and CDR2 YSLEER. The CDR3 extends over 18 amino acids. This clonotype occurred many times. Its antigen is as yet unknown. TCRdb re-derived calls from the reads in MiXCR, one entry per CDR3 protein. Here the sample spans about 47,000 distinct CDR3 sequences, 15% to 25% being singletons. The genes are TRBV4-3 and TRBJ2-3; 12 bases align to TRBD2. The source is a human donor in good health (CMV status not recorded). Some clones in this sample may be carry-over from other donors' samples. Sequenced here: CD8+ T cells from cultured PBMCs, sampled from culture after CMV antigen stimulation. The CDR3 is CASSHQGRLAGAGDTQYF. In nucleotides, the CDR3 is TGCGCCAGCAGCCATCAAGGCCGACTAGCGGGGGCAGGAGATACGCAGTATTTT.